The entry below gives a single T cell receptor (beta chain) sequence along with its context. At one end the junction does not follow the germline gene, possibly because of a read error. This sample was taken from a study of control samples from healthy donors and cancer patients. Looked up from germline, CDR1 is MDHEN and CDR2 is SYDVKM. The CDR3 totals 11 residues. TCRdb keeps only in-frame clones here, not all; method: immunoSEQ multiplex PCR. The sample gives more than 110,000 clones, 75% to 90% of which show up once; roughly 8.4% is in the top ten. This sequence joins TRBV28 and TRBJ2-7; 10 bases map to TRBD1. Source material: blood. The receptor comes from a woman aged 30 to 39 in good health. DNA of the CDR3: TGTGCCAGCAGTTCAGACAGGGGGCTACACTTC. Amino acids: CASSSDRGLHF.